Sequencing of this T cell receptor beta chain was carried out in a study of beta chain features in type 1 diabetes. Study-wide background: All of the samples together had 107,917,701 sorted cells examined.

This clone was seen a handful of times. Its antigen is unidentified. The germline V gene encodes CDR1 SQVTM and CDR2 ANQGSEA. The CDR3 covers 17 residues. With 8 bases clipped from V and 4 bases from J, the junction kept 18 bases outside the gene matches. The study, taken as a whole, reports: Overrepresentation of cells with high TCR expression could result from cDNA sequencing. Researchers caution that PCR might favor shorter templates, equally among patients and controls. Patients with type 1 diabetes carried fewer insertions and had more deletions at their VDJ junctions.

Every isolated RNA sample was fully reverse transcribed, so sequencing captured expressed TCRB transcripts. Only in-frame clones appear in the TCRdb table, and some are missing; sequencing was by immunoSEQ multiplex PCR. The table includes roughly 140,000 clones, about 7.1% detected once. The source material was central memory CD4+ T cells from blood. The chain recombines TRBV29-1 with TRBJ1-5; 9 nucleotides align to TRBD1. This sequence was found in a woman aged 25-40 years in good health. Written as DNA, the CDR3 is TGCAGCCCTCTGAGCTACGTCCGGGACAGGGTTAATCAGCCCCAGCATTTT. Residues: CSPLSYVRDRVNQPQHF.